This TCR beta chain was captured by sequencing in a study of cytomegalovirus exposure and HLA in healthy donors. Use of 60 Vbeta and 13 Jbeta primers characterized the PCR. This table comes from immunoSEQ multiplex PCR, and its TCRdb copy is limited to in-frame clones, with some not included. The table has some 160,000 clones, 77% seen once. This CDR3 spans 13 amino acids. The V gene lost 6 bases and the J gene lost 4 bases, with 12 bases spanning the gap. Germline lookup yields CDR1 LNHDA and CDR2 SQIVND (reference sequence). This clone was recorded once. Antigen unknown. Study observations and caveats: TCR beta V- and J-gene trimming was later associated with a missense DCLRE1C variant.

The rearrangement uses TRBV19 and TRBJ1-2; D might be TRBD1 (6 bases). The sample taken for sequencing was PBMCs. This receptor was identified in a woman aged 30 to 39 in good health and CMV-seronegative. CDR3 protein: CASRTGTSYGYTF. The CDR3 DNA follows: TGTGCCAGTAGGACCGGGACAAGCTATGGCTACACCTTC.